The present T cell receptor beta chain was sequenced within a study of blood T cell repertoires in COVID-19. In the study overall: Acute-phase and convalescent COVID-19 samples originated in the United States, Italy and Spain.

The J segment lost 4 bases and the V segment lost 3 bases, leaving 4 bases of the junction unmatched. CDR3 length equals 15 residues. Germline-derived CDR1 and CDR2 are LNHDA and SQIVND (reference sequence). In the authors' workflow: Estimation of nucleated cell counts was performed using reference gene primer amplification. Using immunoSEQ multiplex PCR, the repertoire was profiled, and TCRdb retains in-frame clones only, with some absent. V and J calls and clone size are as listed in that table; D and trimming were resolved from the DNA. Of roughly 260,000 clones in the sample, roughly four fifths are singletons; the top ten hold around 3.3%. This study enrolled people aged roughly 18 to 90 from around 25 US geographic areas. Up to 2 weeks before entering the study, exposed participants had met a COVID-19 case.

The chain combines TRBV19 with TRBJ2-5; 11 nucleotides agree with TRBD2. The clonotype was recovered from a middle-aged woman who had been exposed to COVID-19. The sequenced material came from PBMCs or T cells enriched from blood (not recorded which). Here the CDR3 reads CASSIPSGGIETQYF. The CDR3 nucleotides are TGTGCCAGTAGTATTCCTAGCGGGGGGATAGAGACCCAGTACTTC.